This is a list of T cell receptor beta chains from one sample in a study of blood T cell repertoires in COVID-19. Libraries were prepared by immunoSEQ multiplex PCR; TCRdb keeps only in-frame clonotypes and omits some of them. The sample has around 330,000 clones, around nine tenths seen once. Sequences were obtained from PBMCs or T cells enriched from blood (not recorded which). These receptors came from a man in his sixties who had recovered from COVID-19. The CDR3 runs from the conserved cysteine through the conserved F or W. Fields, in order: D gene, J gene, V gene, clone size, CDR3 DNA, CDR3 protein. D genes are given only for firm matches. Clone size appears in some rows only: once, few, many, or a class for an expanded clone.

- TRBJ2-1 TRBV7-3 - TGTGCCAGCAGCTCCCTCCGCACGAGCTCCTACAATGAGCAGTTCTTC CASSSLRTSSYNEQFF
TRBD1 TRBJ1-4 TRBV27 - TGTGCCAGCAGTTTCGGACAGGGTTATGAAAAACTGTTTTTT CASSFGQGYEKLFF
- TRBJ1-2 TRBV30 - TGTGCCTGGAGAACGGAGAGGATCTATGGCTACACCTTC CAWRTERIYGYTF
- TRBJ1-1 TRBV3-1/TRBV3-2 - TGTGCCAGCAGCCACCGAGGGGGATTCGGTTTTACTGAAGCTTTCTTT CASSHRGGFGFTEAFF
- TRBJ2-3 TRBV4-2 - TGTGCCAGCAGCCAAGAAGGAGCTAGCACAGATACGCAGTATTTT CASSQEGASTDTQYF
TRBD1 TRBJ1-2 TRBV28 - TGTGCCAGCAGTTCACCGGGCACCCGGGACAGGGGCTATGGCTACACCTTC CASSSPGTRDRGYGYTF
TRBD2 TRBJ2-1 TRBV28 - TGTGCCAGCAGTTTAAACTCCGGGACTAGCGGGATCTACAATGAGCAGTTCTTC CASSLNSGTSGIYNEQFF
TRBD1 TRBJ2-2 TRBV7-9 once TGTGCCAGCAGCCCACCCGCGGGACAGGGCTTTGCCGGGGAGCTGTTTTTT CASSPPAGQGFAGELFF
- TRBJ2-5 TRBV10-1 - TGCGCCAGCAGTGAAATGGCGGACGGGGCCCAGTACTTC CASSEMADGAQYF
TRBD2 TRBJ2-7 TRBV9 - TGTGCCAGCAGCGTAAGCGGGAAAGTCGGCGAGCAGTACTTC CASSVSGKVGEQYF
- TRBJ1-6 TRBV15 - TGTGCCACCAGCAGGGACCCCGGGACTCCGAGCTCCTATAATTCACCCCTCCACTTT CATSRDPGTPSSYNSPLHF
TRBD2 TRBJ2-7 TRBV5-1 few TGCGCCAGCAGCGTCTCCGGGACTAGCGGGAGCTCCTACGAGCAGTACTTC CASSVSGTSGSSYEQYF
- TRBJ1-4 TRBV7-3 few TGTGCCAGCAGCCCGTCGGTCGGCCCGGGGGAAAAACTGTTTTTT CASSPSVGPGEKLFF
TRBD2 TRBJ2-1 TRBV24-1 - TGTGCCACCAGTGATTCCGGGACTAGGAATGAGCAGTTCTTC CATSDSGTRNEQFF
TRBD2 TRBJ2-7 TRBV7-9 - TGTGCCAGCAGCCTATCGGGACTAGCGGGAGAGGCCAACGAGCAGTACTTC CASSLSGLAGEANEQYF
TRBD1 TRBJ1-2 TRBV20-1 - TGCAGTGCTAGTGCAGGGGGCTTTGGCTACACCTTC CSASAGGFGYTF
- TRBJ1-1 TRBV7-3 once TGTGCCAGCAGCTTAATCCGGGCTCAGGGTGGAGCTTTCTTT CASSLIRAQGGAFF
- TRBJ2-7 TRBV6-5 once TGTGCCAGCAGTTACTCGATAGACACAGCCTTAAGGGAGCAGTACTTC CASSYSIDTALREQYF
- TRBJ1-1 TRBV28 - TGTGCCACCGCAACAGATAGAATAAAAGCTTTCTTT CATATDRIKAFF
- TRBJ2-2 TRBV7-3 - TGTGCCAGCAGCTTAACAGCTTCGAACACCGGGGAGCTGTTTTTT CASSLTASNTGELFF
- TRBJ2-5 TRBV5-4 - TGTGCCAGCAGCTTAGGGCTAGCGCCTCAAGAGACCCAGTACTTC CASSLGLAPQETQYF
TRBD1 TRBJ1-2 TRBV7-3 - TGTGCCAGCAGCTTAGGACAGGGGCTAAACTATGGCTACACCTTC CASSLGQGLNYGYTF
- TRBJ1-1 TRBV19 few TGTGCCAGCCGCACCAGGGTAATGGGCACTGAAGCTTTCTTT CASRTRVMGTEAFF
- TRBJ1-2 TRBV7-9 - TGTGCCAGCAGCTTAGTACTAGAATCCTATGGCTACACCTTC CASSLVLESYGYTF
- TRBJ1-5 TRBV28 once TGTGCCAGCAGTCAAGAGGTATTTCGGGGCAATCAGCCCCAGCATTTT CASSQEVFRGNQPQHF
TRBD1 TRBJ2-1 TRBV27 - TGTGCCAGCCGCGGGACAGGGATAACTAATGAGCAGTTCTTC CASRGTGITNEQFF
TRBD1 TRBJ2-7 TRBV19 - TGTGCCAGTAGTATTGGGGGACAGGGGGCCTCCTACGAGCAGTACTTC CASSIGGQGASYEQYF
TRBD1 TRBJ2-1 TRBV9 - TGTGCCAGCAGCGTTTATGGGACAGGCCAAAAAAACGGTGAGCAGTTCTTC CASSVYGTGQKNGEQFF
- TRBJ1-5 TRBV19 - TGTGCCAGTAGTGGGACTACCGAACAGCCCCAGCATTTT CASSGTTEQPQHF
TRBD1 TRBJ1-2 TRBV24-1 few TGTGCCACCAGCAGGGGGAACTATGGCTACACCTTC CATSRGNYGYTF
TRBD2 TRBJ2-1 TRBV7-6 - TGTGCCAGCAGCCCCTCAGGACTAGCGGGGTACAATGAGCAGTTCTTC CASSPSGLAGYNEQFF
- TRBJ2-7 TRBV13 once TGTGCCAGCAGCTTAGGTTGGCCCTACGAGCAGTACTTC CASSLGWPYEQYF
- TRBJ1-3 TRBV4-3 - TGCGCCAGCAGCCAAGATCCGGCGGGCCCTGGAAACACCATATATTTT CASSQDPAGPGNTIYF
TRBD2 TRBJ2-3 TRBV11-2 - TGTGCCAGCAGCTCCCTACTAGCGACTAGCACAGATACGCAGTATTTT CASSSLLATSTDTQYF
TRBD1 TRBJ1-4 TRBV6-5 - TGTGCCAGCAGGACAGGGGAAGAAAAACTGTTTTTT CASRTGEEKLFF
- TRBJ2-1 TRBV6-2/TRBV6-3 few TGTGCCAGCAGTTACCCCGTGGCGGGATTGTCCTACAATGAGCAGTTCTTC CASSYPVAGLSYNEQFF
TRBD2 TRBJ2-3 TRBV5-1 - TGCGCCAGCAGCTTTTCTAGACTAGCTACAGATACGCAGTATTTT CASSFSRLATDTQYF
- TRBJ1-4 TRBV28 - TGTGCCAGCGGGAATCTGGGGGCCGCTAATGAAAAACTGTTTTTT CASGNLGAANEKLFF
- TRBJ1-4 TRBV5-1 - TGCGCCAGCAGCATGCCCGAGGGGGATGAAAAACTGTTTTTT CASSMPEGDEKLFF
- TRBJ2-3 TRBV12-3/TRBV12-4 - TGTGCCAGCAGTTCCACGCTAGCCGATACGCAGTATTTT CASSSTLADTQYF
- TRBJ1-2 TRBV30 - TGTGCCTGGAGTGTGTCTTTGGGCACTGGGGGCTACACCTTC CAWSVSLGTGGYTF
TRBD1 TRBJ2-2 TRBV11-2 - TGTGCCAGCAGCATCTTGACAGGGAGCACCGGGGAGCTGTTTTTT CASSILTGSTGELFF
- TRBJ1-2 TRBV28 few TGTGCCAGCAGTATAGGGAGCTATGGCTACACCTTC CASSIGSYGYTF